These 14 T cell receptor beta chains originate from one sample sequenced in a study of T-cell memory formation after mild COVID-19. TCRdb reprocessed the 5' RACE reads via MiXCR and lists one record per CDR3 protein. The table lists 25,000 to 35,000 distinct CDR3 sequences, 7.4% of them singletons. Sequencing was carried out using PBMCs or a T cell subset sorted from them (not recorded which). The source of these receptors is an adult woman who had mild COVID-19 (a few samples of this study predate the infection). Cell type and time point are not known.

This rearrangement joins TRBV30 to TRBJ1-1; D is uncertain. The CDR3 covers 13 residues. V gave up 6 bases and J gave up 2 bases, with 13 bases separating them. Germline V lookup: CDR1 GTSNPN, CDR2 SVGIG (reference sequence). In nucleotides, the CDR3 is TGTGCCTGCACCCTCCACACTAACACTGAAGCTTTCTTT. Translation: CACTLHTNTEAFF. Variable domain in full (rest from reference TRBV30 and TRBJ1-1): SQTIHQWPATLVQPVGSPLSLECTVEGTSNPNLYWYRQAAGRGLQLLFYSVGIGQISSEVPQNLSASRPQDRQFILSSKKLLLSDSGFYLCACTLHTNTEAFFGQGTRLTVV.

This clonotype was recorded many times. The chain is built from TRBV7-2 and TRBJ1-6; D is ambiguous. This CDR3 spans 13 amino acids. The ends were cut back, 5 bases at V and 3 bases at J, with 5 bases in the middle. Per germline, CDR1 SGHTA and CDR2 FQGNSA. This CDR3 reads CASSPHYNSPLHF. The CDR3 region has the DNA TGTGCCAGCAGCCCTCACTATAATTCACCCCTCCACTTT.

In its sample, this clonotype was seen many times. V gene TRBV5-1 combines with J gene TRBJ1-1; D gene uncertain. This CDR3 region has 11 residues. V dropped 5 bases and J dropped 6 bases, with 8 bases sitting between them. Germline lookup yields CDR1 SGHRS and CDR2 YFSETQ. CDR3 in amino acids: CASRGSSEAFF. In nucleotides, the CDR3 is TGCGCCAGCAGGGGCAGCTCTGAAGCTTTCTTT.

Ten or more counts support this clonotype. V gene TRBV24-1 combines with J gene TRBJ2-1; D gene unclear. V was cut by 9 bases and J by 7 bases, with 18 bases left in between. Germline-derived CDR1 and CDR2 are KGHDR and SFDVKD. The CDR3 is 14 amino acids. CDR3 sequence reads: CATSDYNRINEQFF. The CDR3 coding sequence is TGTGCCACCTCCGATTATAATCGGATTAATGAGCAGTTCTTC.

There are many counts of this clonotype. The chain joins TRBV7-2 to TRBJ2-7; D is unresolved. CDR1 is SGHTA, CDR2 FQGNSA, per germline. Trimming pared 3 bases from V and 3 bases from J, leaving 9 bases between. The CDR3 runs to 13 residues. The CDR3 protein is CASSFTLNYEQYF. In DNA, the CDR3 is TGTGCCAGCAGCTTTACTCTCAACTACGAGCAGTACTTC.

There are many counts of this clonotype. The chain combines TRBV6-6 with TRBJ1-6; tentative D call: TRBD1 (6 bases). V shed 5 bases and J shed 5 bases, with 16 bases lying between them. The CDR3 sequence is 16 residues long. From germline, CDR1 is MNHNY and CDR2 SVGAGI (reference sequence). CDR3 protein: CASSRTGTHNNSPLHF. The CDR3, as DNA: TGTGCCAGCAGTCGAACTGGGACACACAATAATTCACCCCTCCACTTT.

Many counts were recorded for this clonotype. Written as DNA, the CDR3 is TGTGCCAGCTCACCTTCCCGGACAGGGAGGGGAATCGCTGAAGCTTTCTTT. This codes for CASSPSRTGRGIAEAFF. The chain has TRBV18 and TRBJ1-1, with 8 positions matching TRBD1. V shed 3 bases and J 6 bases; nucleotides not matched to a gene: 15. The CDR3 is 17 residues long. Germline V gene lookup returns CDR1 KGHSH and CDR2 LQKENI.

V gene TRBV5-1 combines with J gene TRBJ2-5; possible D gene TRBD1, 6 bases. V was clipped by 1 base and J by 5 bases, with 12 bases between them. This CDR3 comprises 14 residues. CDR1 and CDR2 (germline): SGHRS, YFSETQ. In DNA form, the CDR3 reads TGCGCCAGCAGCTTGTTGGGGGCCGGGGAGACCCAGTACTTC. It translates to CASSLLGAGETQYF.

This clonotype has at least ten counts. The rearrangement links TRBV7-9 to TRBJ1-2, with D maybe TRBD1 (6 bases). The CDR3 is 12 amino acids. CDR1 and CDR2 from the germline V gene are SEHNR and FQNEAQ (reference sequence). V was shortened by 1 base and J by 14 bases, with 14 bases between the two germline ends. Here the CDR3 DNA reads TGTGCCAGCAGCTTAGACACAGGGTTGTGTACCTTC. It specifies CASSLDTGLCTF.

This clonotype was seen repeatedly, ten times or more. The V and J genes are TRBV20-1 and TRBJ2-5; 8 nucleotides align to TRBD2. The germline V gene has CDR1 DFQATT and CDR2 SNEGSKA (reference sequence). V gave up 3 bases and J gave up 3 bases; unmatched junction bases: 3. The CDR3 runs 13 residues. CDR3 sequence reads: CSASGGGKETQYF. The CDR3 DNA is TGCAGTGCTAGTGGCGGGGGGAAAGAGACCCAGTACTTC.

This clonotype was found once. The CDR3 nucleotides are TGCAGTTCTCACCACGAAAAGGGACTAGCGGGGGTACGAGGGACAGATACGCAGTATTTT. This gives the protein CSSHHEKGLAGVRGTDTQYF. V gene TRBV20-1 combines with J gene TRBJ2-3; TRBD2 aligns across 14 bases. Trimming cost V 8 bases and J 3 bases; bases outside gene matches: 22. CDR3 length: 20 residues. Germline V gene sequence: CDR1 DFQATT, CDR2 SNEGSKA (reference sequence).

This clonotype is classed as medium-sized. This CDR3 is CASSVGFTGPYEQYF. The CDR3 region has the DNA TGTGCCAGCAGTGTCGGGTTTACAGGGCCCTACGAGCAGTACTTC. J is TRBJ2-7 and V is TRBV3-1; D is possibly TRBD1 (6 bases). The CDR3 totals 15 residues. V gave up 6 bases and J gave up 2 bases, with 17 bases separating them. The germline gives CDR1 LGHDT, CDR2 YNNKEL (reference sequence).

This clonotype occurred many times. In DNA, the CDR3 is TGTGCCAGCAGCGTCAGACGGACGAACACTGAAGCTTTCTTT. This encodes CASSVRRTNTEAFF. V and J are TRBV9 and TRBJ1-1, with D unresolved. The germline V and J ends were trimmed by 2 bases and 1 base, with 9 bases remaining between them. CDR1 and CDR2 (germline): SGDLS, YYNGEE. There are 14 residues in the CDR3.

This clonotype was observed a handful of times. This chain links TRBV3-1 with TRBJ1-6; weak D call: TRBD1 (6 bases). Per germline, CDR1 LGHDT and CDR2 YNNKEL (reference sequence). The CDR3 consists of 15 residues. V lost 6 bases and J 10 bases, leaving 19 bases between the germline ends. Written as DNA, the CDR3 is TGTGCCAGCAGGCCGGGTGGACAGTGGAAATCACCCCTCCACTTT. As protein: CASRPGGQWKSPLHF.